This record looks at one T cell receptor beta chain sequence and its context. No antigen is known for it. Using immunoSEQ multiplex PCR, the repertoire was profiled, and TCRdb retains in-frame clones only, with some absent. The sample yields about 470,000 clones, more than 75% seen once. These data are taken from a study of shared clonotypes between healthy human individuals. Findings and limits, study-wide: Among donors, the sharing of clonotypes was expected to be influenced by sequencing depth.

Trimming removed 0 bases at V and 1 base at J, with 7 bases between. This CDR3 is 14 amino acids long. Germline V gives CDR1 SGHKS, CDR2 YYEKEE (reference sequence). Within Nashville, Tennessee resided all donors, each a Caucasian adult. The receptor was isolated from a woman aged 40-49 years in good health. Some clones in this sample may be carry-over from other donors' samples. The sequencing sample was made of PBMCs. The V gene is TRBV5-5, the J gene TRBJ1-1; D unclear. The CDR3 nucleotides are TGTGCCAGCAGCTTGGCGGCACAGAACACTGAAGCTTTCTTT. The encoded protein is CASSLAAQNTEAFF. The entire variable domain, with the rest obtained from reference TRBV5-5 and TRBJ1-1, is as follows: DAGVTQSPTHLIKTRGQQVTLRCSPISGHKSVSWYQQVLGQGPQFIFQYYEKEERGRGNFPDRFSARQFPNYSSELNVNALLLGDSALYLCASSLAAQNTEAFFGQGTRLTVV.